The present entry profiles one TCR beta chain with its context. The specificity of this receptor is unknown. One base away there is no much larger clone; base qualities are not given. Whole blood was collected in K2EDTA tubes by collaborating institutions according to the institutions' own protocols. For TCRbeta analysis, collaborators shipped samples in one of three forms: frozen whole blood, isolated PBMCs, or DNA extracted from either of those sample types. This sample stems from a study of blood T cell repertoires in COVID-19 (dated by TCRdb to 2020 to 2022). Study-level background: Samples covering the acute and convalescent phases of COVID-19 were provided by collaborators in the United States, Italy and Spain. The material from the prospective study consisted of cDNA or gDNA derived from T cells, B-cell-depleted T cells, or PBMCs. The dataset comprised deeply sampled blood TCRbeta repertoires from subjects exposed to, actively infected with, or recovered from COVID-19. The repertoires were released in a freely available public database intended as a resource for research on the immune response to SARS-CoV-2. Samples were obtained from the ongoing ImmuneRACE study (first 160 participants) and from roughly 1,300 subjects provided by 6 global collaborators. A de-identified subject ID, COVID-19 status, age in years and sex were almost always included in the sample metadata. HLA class I and class II types, where available, came from metadata supplied by the sample provider rather than from assay-based typing.

TCRbeta CDR3 regions were amplified from genomic DNA by means of the immunoSEQ Assay, a bias-controlled multiplex PCR. Per the source publication's procedure: Nucleated cell counts per sample were estimated from amplification of reference gene primers within the assay. To quantify the absolute abundance of each unique TCRbeta CDR3 rearrangement, sequence reads were collapsed and filtered. For each sample, productive Simpson clonality was calculated by taking the square root of Simpson's diversity index across productive rearrangements. TCRdb limited this immuneACCESS table to in-frame rearrangements with V and J called. A share of clones is missing; checked studies link under half to unresolved V genes, and the rest is unexplained. D and trimming were read from the DNA, whereas the V and J calls and clone size are those reported in that table. Here the sample has a few hundred thousand clones; approximately 82% occur a single time. The ten largest clones take up roughly 3.2% of the sample.

The CDR3 holds 16 amino acids from the cysteine to the phenylalanine. Only the CDR3 DNA stays, 48 bases, in frame from base 1. The germline V end is reduced by 2 bases and the J end by 2 bases; junction bases left unmatched: 7. CDR1 and CDR2 are read off the germline V gene as SNHLY and FYNNEI. Results the study describes overall, beyond this receptor: The quantity of clinical and demographic metadata differed by source and by participant and was supplied without curation.

The chain uses TRBV2 and TRBJ2-7; 9 bases in between match TRBD1. Sequencing used peripheral blood. The clonotype was recovered from a woman between 18 and 29 years old with acute or convalescent COVID-19. CDR3 region: CASSESPGQGPYEQYF. At the DNA level, the sequence is TGTGCCAGCAGTGAAAGCCCGGGACAGGGTCCCTACGAGCAGTACTTC.